This TCR beta chain was profiled in a study of cytotoxic CD8 clonotypes in ibrutinib-treated CLL (dated by TCRdb to the early 2020s). With regard to the full study: The cohort was composed of some twelve relapsed/refractory and around 15 treatment-naive patients; IGHV unmutated status was identified in some 17 patients. Responses were partial in about 25 patients and complete in 2; after median 68 months follow-up, some 15 stayed in remission and approximately twelve progressed. Samples at response were collected after a median of about 11 months of treatment, with a range of roughly 6 to 36 months. On average, each sample had 255,043 productive templates and approximately 85,000 productive rearrangements. Of the 86 people in the trial, about 27 had longitudinal samples available. Cryopreserved peripheral blood mononuclear cells were collected at three points: before therapy, at response, and at either sustained remission or disease progression. All remission and progressive disease samples were collected while patients were still receiving ibrutinib. The full study reports these points: Public clonotypes were found to be uncommon and were observed to contract or remain stable during treatment; the increase in clonality was shown to reflect expansion of private clonotypes at ibrutinib response. Sampling times were not matched between sustained-remission and progressing patients, and lymph node repertoires were not studied. At baseline, clonality was higher than in age-matched healthy donors and showed a strong correlation with circulating CD8+ T-cell counts. An increase in clonality was observed at ibrutinib response, with clonality remaining stable during sustained remission and falling back toward baseline at progression.

On a MiSeq, deep resolution sequencing aimed for a depth between 1 in 1 million and 1 in 200,000 T cells, with each clonotype covered about 9.9x on average. TCR beta libraries were generated with the immunoSEQ hsTCRB Kit. The original pipeline was this. ImmunoSEQ Data Assistant and ImmunoSEQ Analyzer were used for data analysis, and V, D and J genes were assigned according to IMGT definitions. Clonality, which ranges from 0 to 1, was calculated as one minus the normalized Shannon entropy of productive rearrangement frequencies. Only overrepresented clonotypes making up at least 0.05% of the repertoire of each patient were included in the public clonotype analysis. Fewer than 15 age-matched healthy donor repertoires from immuneACCESS served as clonality controls. Held by TCRdb, this immuneACCESS table contains in-frame sequences only and omits some clones. Under half of the omission traces to an unresolved V gene where checked; the cause of the rest is unknown. V and J calls and clone size are given by that table; D and trimming were obtained from the DNA. Present in this sample are roughly 150,000 clones, about 76% of which were seen just once. The leading ten clones occupy about 5% of the sample.

This clone showed up just once. The clone's antigen remains unknown. No base qualities exist here, and no much larger clone lies one base off it. This specimen's time point label, interpreted: approximately 2 years on ibrutinib. Roughly 2.2 micrograms of genomic DNA were extracted from cryopreserved PBMCs for TCR beta library preparation. Longitudinal blood samples from CLL patients on ibrutinib monotherapy were analyzed using high-throughput TCR beta sequencing. The patients took part in an open-label, single-center phase 2 trial of ibrutinib monotherapy. Taken from the germline V gene, the CDR1 and CDR2 loops are SGHNT and YENEEA. Deletion took 3 bases off V and 1 base off J, with a span of 15 bases between the germline ends. The CDR3 runs 16 amino acids, cysteine and phenylalanine included. The retained sequence is limited to the CDR3, 48 bases, with the frame set at the first base.

The chain was built from TRBV11-3 and TRBJ2-5; the D segment could be TRBD2, given 5 matching bases. The TCR sequence derives from a human donor with chronic lymphocytic leukemia. The sample here was PBMCs, taken after 24 months of ibrutinib treatment. The CDR3 loop reads CASSLGYRGPQETQYF. At the DNA level, the sequence is TGTGCCAGCAGCTTGGGCTATCGGGGTCCCCAAGAGACCCAGTACTTC.